Following are 10 T cell receptor beta chains from one sample sequenced in a study of blood T cell repertoires in COVID-19. Only in-frame clones appear in the TCRdb table, and some are missing; sequencing was by immunoSEQ multiplex PCR. The profile shows around 140,000 clones, about nine tenths of them singletons. Sequencing input: peripheral blood. These TCRs come from a human donor with COVID-19, enrolled during active disease. The donor label of this sample is uncertain.

This clone has just one count. The rearrangement links TRBV27 to TRBJ1-1; D is unresolved. In germline, CDR1 is MNHEY, CDR2 SMNVEV (reference sequence). Trimming took off 5 bases at V and 0 bases at J, with 10 bases between the two ends. This CDR3 comprises 14 residues. The CDR3 loop is CASSATDLNTEAFF. The CDR3 DNA follows: TGTGCCAGCAGTGCAACAGATTTGAACACTGAAGCTTTCTTT.

Comment on this clone: The junction shows a germline mismatch at one end, possibly a read error. The V and J genes are TRBV25-1 and TRBJ2-7; D may be TRBD1 or TRBD2 (6 bases each). Germline V gene sequence: CDR1 MGHDK, CDR2 SYGVNS. The CDR3 loop spans 16 amino acids. The CDR3 DNA reads as TGTGCCAGTAGTGAAGGGGGGAGCCTTTTTACCTACGAGCAGTACTTC. It translates to CASSEGGSLFTYEQYF.

V is TRBV6-1 and J is TRBJ1-6; 9 bases are a match to TRBD1. V gave up 0 bases and J gave up 9 bases; unmatched junction bases: 9. The CDR3 is 17 residues long. CDR1 is MNHNS, CDR2 SASEGT, per germline. In DNA, the CDR3 is TGTGCCAGCAGTGAAGCACTTGGACAGGGGAACCGTTCACCCCTCCACTTT. This translates into CASSEALGQGNRSPLHF.

CDR3 bases: TGTGCCAGCAAGCTCATATGGAATTCACCCCTCCACTTT. This encodes CASKLIWNSPLHF. J is TRBJ1-6 and V is TRBV2; D gene ambiguous. The CDR3 runs 13 residues. The germline gives CDR1 SNHLY, CDR2 FYNNEI. V was clipped by 7 bases and J by 7 bases, with 11 bases between them.

This chain joins TRBV10-3 and TRBJ1-5; 7 bases map to TRBD1. CDR1 and CDR2 from the germline V gene are ENHRY and SYGVKD. J gave up 1 base and V 11 bases, and 5 bases lay outside the gene matches. The CDR3 is 13 amino acids. CDR3 sequence reads: CAVTGASNQPQHF. CDR3 DNA: TGTGCCGTTACAGGGGCGAGCAATCAGCCCCAGCATTTT.

The gene calls are TRBV5-6 and TRBJ2-2, with 8 bases identical to TRBD2. The trim removed 5 bases at V and 7 bases at J, leaving 10 bases unmatched. The CDR3 extends over 15 amino acids. Per germline, CDR1 SGHDT and CDR2 YYEEEE. CDR3: CASRSGLVGIGELFF. The CDR3 nucleotides are TGTGCCAGCAGGTCGGGACTAGTGGGGATCGGGGAGCTGTTTTTT.

V gene TRBV19 combines with J gene TRBJ2-7; 7 bases are a match to TRBD1. Germline CDR1 LNHDA, CDR2 SQIVND (reference sequence). The ends lost 5 bases at V and 7 bases at J; junction bases unmatched: 17. The CDR3 loop spans 16 amino acids. DNA for the CDR3: TGTGCCAGTAGTGCTAGGGGGCGGGTTATTCCGGGGGAGCAGTACTTC. This encodes CASSARGRVIPGEQYF. The variable domain in full, completed from reference TRBV19 and TRBJ2-7, reads DGGITQSPKYLFRKEGQNVTLSCEQNLNHDAMYWYRQDPGQGLRLIYYSQIVNDFQKGDIAEGYSVSREKKESFPLTVTSAQKNPTAFYLCASSARGRVIPGEQYFGPGTRLTVT.

The genes are TRBV2 and TRBJ2-1; the D is unclear. This CDR3 comprises 13 residues. From germline, CDR1 is SNHLY and CDR2 FYNNEI. Trimming took off 3 bases at V and 4 bases at J, with 7 bases between the two ends. CDR3 sequence reads: CASSDSGYNEQFF. The CDR3 region has the DNA TGTGCCAGCAGTGATTCAGGTTACAATGAGCAGTTCTTC.

The chain employs TRBV5-1 and TRBJ1-2; TRBD1 is a possible D gene (5 bases). The V end was cut by 2 bases, the J end by 3 bases, with 17 bases between. Per the germline V gene, CDR1 is SGHRS and CDR2 is YFSETQ. This CDR3 spans 16 amino acids. Written as DNA, the CDR3 is TGCGCCAGCAGCTTTCCCCCCGGGGGTGGTGACTATGGCTACACCTTC. Protein: CASSFPPGGGDYGYTF.

The V call is TRBV2, the J call TRBJ2-7; D is possibly TRBD1 (6 bases). The germline CDR1 and CDR2 sequences are SNHLY and FYNNEI. The CDR3 runs 13 residues. Trimming removed 3 bases from V and 2 bases from J, with 8 bases in between. The CDR3 DNA sequence: TGTGCCAGCAGTGATGGACAGACCTACGAGCAGTACTTC. Translation gives CASSDGQTYEQYF.